The sequence of this T cell receptor (beta chain) was determined in a study of blood T cell repertoires in COVID-19. The method was immunoSEQ multiplex PCR; TCRdb's version includes in-frame clones alone and lacks a portion of them. Counted here are under 200,000 clones, about 85% occurring once; the ten biggest clones make up around a fifth. This clone was observed once. Trimming took 3 bases from V and 3 from J, leaving 14 bases between them. This CDR3 contains 15 residues. Germline V CDR1 and CDR2: KGHSH, LQKENI. The sequencing input was peripheral blood. This TCR came from a man in his sixties with active or convalescent COVID-19. V is TRBV18 and J is TRBJ1-2; perhaps TRBD1 as D (5 bases). CDR3 coding DNA: TGTGCCAGCTCACCCAGGGTTCGCCAGGACTATGGCTACACCTTC. Residues: CASSPRVRQDYGYTF.